This paragraph reports one T cell receptor (beta chain). This sample was taken from a study of cytomegalovirus exposure and HLA in healthy donors. Trimming removed 7 bases from V and 3 bases from J, with 15 bases in between. The CDR3 covers 13 residues. Germline V CDR1 and CDR2: GTSNPN, SVGIG (reference sequence). Clones were read by immunoSEQ multiplex PCR, and TCRdb kept only the in-frame ones, dropping some. The data hold 95,000 to 120,000 clones, with roughly 84% observed a single time. The sequence was obtained from a young woman in good health and CMV-seronegative. The specimen sequenced was PBMCs. This chain connects TRBV30 to TRBJ1-2, with a possible D match to TRBD1 (5 bases). The CDR3 DNA reads as TGTGCCTCCCGAAGGGGCCAGTACTATGGCTACACCTTC. It yields the protein CASRRGQYYGYTF.